This TCR beta chain was obtained from a study of OX40 agonist ivuxolimab in advanced cancers. Turning to the study itself: A diagnosis of hepatocellular carcinoma, melanoma, renal cell or head and neck cancer was present in dose-escalation patients.

Assay: immunoSEQ multiplex PCR; the TCRdb copy retains only in-frame clones and omits some. The table records some 15,000 clones, around 83% of them present only once. This CDR3 comprises 15 residues. Germline assignment: CDR1 KGHSH and CDR2 LQKENI. V shed 1 base and J shed 5 bases, with 15 bases lying between them. This TCR came from an adult with an advanced solid tumor such as melanoma, head and neck, liver or kidney cancer. The J gene is TRBJ2-7, the V gene TRBV18; maybe TRBD2 (5 bases). The specimen was CD4+ or CD8+ T cells sorted from blood, collected in a trial of the OX40 agonist ivuxolimab. The CDR3 nucleotides read TGTGCCAGCTCACCACTTCAGGCTTTAGCGAACGAGCAGTACTTC. It encodes CASSPLQALANEQYF.